This TCR beta chain was sequenced in a study of blood T cell repertoires in COVID-19 (dated by TCRdb to the early 2020s). As for the study more broadly: Samples covering the acute and convalescent phases of COVID-19 were provided by collaborators in the United States, Italy and Spain. The prospective study material was composed of cDNA or gDNA derived from T cells, B-cell-depleted T cells, or PBMCs. Deeply sampled blood TCRbeta repertoires from subjects exposed to, actively infected with, or recovered from COVID-19 were included in the dataset. The repertoires were released in a freely available public database intended as a resource for research on the immune response to SARS-CoV-2. Samples came from the ongoing ImmuneRACE study (first 160 participants) plus 1,254 subjects from 6 global collaborators. A de-identified subject ID, COVID-19 status, age in years and sex were almost always included in the sample metadata. Where HLA class I and class II types were available, the types were taken from metadata supplied by the sample provider, not from assay-based typing.

TCRbeta CDR3 regions were amplified from genomic DNA using the immunoSEQ Assay, a bias-controlled multiplex PCR. The published analysis was carried out like this. The number of nucleated cells in each sample was estimated by amplification of reference gene primers within the assay. Sequence reads were collapsed and filtered to measure the absolute abundance of every unique TCRbeta CDR3 rearrangement. For each sample, productive Simpson clonality was calculated by taking the square root of Simpson's diversity index across productive rearrangements. TCRdb carries this immuneACCESS record with in-frame sequences only. Its versions omit some clonotypes, under half of them owing to an unresolved V gene in the studies checked, with the rest unexplained. V and J calls and clone size are as listed in that table; D and trimming were resolved from the DNA. The sample data list 130,000 to 150,000 clones, and roughly 79% of these were observed just once. Clones ranked in the top ten supply about 7.5% of the sample.

Of note for this clone: Its antigen is currently not known. Base qualities were left out, and no much larger clone turns up one base away.

The collaborating institutions used their own protocols to collect whole blood in K2EDTA tubes. For TCRbeta analysis, collaborators shipped samples in one of three forms: frozen whole blood, isolated PBMCs, or DNA extracted from either of those sample types. Here is what the overall study found, with its caveats: How much clinical and demographic metadata was included differed by source and by participant, and the metadata was provided uncurated.

From a lookup of the germline V gene (reference sequence), CDR1 and CDR2 are SEHNR and FQNEAQ. V loses 5 bases at its end and J loses 6 bases; junction bases beyond the gene matches: 7. The CDR3 runs 14 amino acids, cysteine and phenylalanine included. Here the CDR3 DNA is all that survives: 42 bases in frame from base 1. This receptor chain uses TRBV7-9 and TRBJ2-7; TRBD1 agrees with 10 junctional bases. The clonotype comes from a human donor in a cohort sampled during active COVID-19. The sequenced sample consisted of peripheral blood. The nucleotide sequence is given as TGTGCCAGCAGCCGCGGGACAGGGGTTGTCGAGCAGTACTTC. Translated, it gives CASSRGTGVVEQYF.